These T cell receptor beta chains were read from a single sample in a study of blood T cells in healthy people across ages. TCRdb processed the 5' RACE reads anew with MiXCR; each CDR3 protein has one entry. The sample holds roughly 1,700,000 distinct CDR3 sequences, under 30% seen once. Sample: blood. The receptors were gathered from a woman between 25 and 40 years old in good health. Each CDR3 is given with its conserved first and last residue. The D gene is left open where the match is weak. Clone sizes are given selectively: once, few, many, or a class where the clone is expanded.

d_call	v_call	clone_size	j_call	cdr3_nt	cdr3_aa
-	TRBV5-1	-	TRBJ2-2	TGCGCCAGCAGCGTGACAGTTTCCGGGGAGCTGTTTTTT	CASSVTVSGELFF
-	TRBV9	few	TRBJ1-2	TGTGCCAGCAGCGTAGACCCCCGGAAAGGCTACACCTTC	CASSVDPRKGYTF
-	TRBV11-2	-	TRBJ2-3	TGTGCCAGCAGCCCCAAGAGGCCGGGGGAGAACACAGATACGCAGTATTTT	CASSPKRPGENTDTQYF
-	TRBV6-1	-	TRBJ2-1	TGTGCCAGCAGGTTCGGTTTGGCCAACAATGAGCAGTTCTTC	CASRFGLANNEQFF
-	TRBV12-3/TRBV12-4	few	TRBJ2-5	TGTGCCAGCACCCCAATGGTGCAAGAGACCCAGTACTTC	CASTPMVQETQYF
TRBD2	TRBV6-2/TRBV6-3	few	TRBJ2-1	TGTGCCAGCAGTTACTCGAATAGCGGGAGGGGCAATGAGCAGTTCTTC	CASSYSNSGRGNEQFF
-	TRBV28	-	TRBJ2-1	TGTGCCAGCAGGGAGGGGCAGTTTATAGTAGAGCAGTTCTTC	CASREGQFIVEQFF
-	TRBV5-1	-	TRBJ2-3	TGCGCCAGCAGCGGAGGACAGCTCACAGATACGCAGTATTTT	CASSGGQLTDTQYF
TRBD1	TRBV27	few	TRBJ2-7	TGTGCCAGCAGTTCCTCTACAGGGGTCGGGTCCTACGAGCAGTACTTC	CASSSSTGVGSYEQYF
-	TRBV6-2/TRBV6-3	few	TRBJ1-2	TGTGCCAGCGGACAGACCTATGGCTACACCTTC	CASGQTYGYTF
-	TRBV24-1	few	TRBJ2-1	TGTGCCACCAGTGGGAGGGGGCGGGGGGATGAGCAGTTCTTC	CATSGRGRGDEQFF
TRBD1	TRBV12-3/TRBV12-4	many	TRBJ2-7	TGTGCCAGCAGTCTCCCGGGACAGGGTGTCGAGCAGTACTTC	CASSLPGQGVEQYF
TRBD2	TRBV11-3	many	TRBJ2-1	TGTGCCAGCAGCTTAGACGGACTAGCGAGTGAGCAGTTCTTC	CASSLDGLASEQFF
-	TRBV12-3/TRBV12-4	-	TRBJ1-4	TGTGCCAGCAGCCAGGGGACGGCTAATGAAAAACTGTTTTTT	CASSQGTANEKLFF
-	TRBV29-1	few	TRBJ1-2	TGCAGCGTTGAGGAGGCCCCCCGAGACTATGGCTACACCTTC	CSVEEAPRDYGYTF
-	TRBV20-1	-	TRBJ2-7	TGCAGTGCTAGACCCTCGAGATCCCTCGAGCAGTACTTC	CSARPSRSLEQYF
TRBD2	TRBV5-1	-	TRBJ2-3	TGCGCCAGCAGCTCGAAAGTCTTAGCGGGGGGGCCTGAAGGAAGCACAGATACGCAGTATTTT	CASSSKVLAGGPEGSTDTQYF
TRBD2	TRBV5-1	-	TRBJ2-7	TGCGCCAGCAGCTTGTTCGGGACTAGCGGGGGGGCCTACGAGCAGTACTTC	CASSLFGTSGGAYEQYF
-	TRBV29-1	many	TRBJ1-1	TGCAGCGTCGGGACGGTGAACACTGAAGCTTTCTTT	CSVGTVNTEAFF
TRBD1	TRBV7-2	-	TRBJ2-7	TGTGCCAGCAGTCCCCCCGGGGGACAGGGGGACGAGCAGTACTTC	CASSPPGGQGDEQYF
-	TRBV6-1	many	TRBJ2-6	TGTGCCAGCAGAGGGTTACCTTCTGGGGCCAACGTCCTGACTTTC	CASRGLPSGANVLTF
TRBD2	TRBV12-5	few	TRBJ2-7	TGTGCTAGTGGCCGCAGCGGGGTAGCCTACGAGCAGTACTTC	CASGRSGVAYEQYF
-	TRBV29-1	-	TRBJ2-7	TGCAGCGCGAGACAGGTCGGCTACAATGAGCAGTACTTC	CSARQVGYNEQYF
TRBD2	TRBV6-1	-	TRBJ2-3	TGTGCCAGCAGTGATCCCAGCGGGGGGGCAACAGATACGCAGTATTTT	CASSDPSGGATDTQYF
-	TRBV19	-	TRBJ1-1	TGTGCCAGCGGGACTGACGGCACTGAAGCTTTCTTT	CASGTDGTEAFF
-	TRBV5-6	many	TRBJ2-7	TGTGCCAGCAGCCTACGGGGCAGGCCCCCCTACGAGCAGTACTTC	CASSLRGRPPYEQYF
-	TRBV10-3	many	TRBJ2-7	TGTGCCATCAGTGAGTCTGAAGGGGCTAGTCCCTACGAGCAGTACTTC	CAISESEGASPYEQYF
-	TRBV12-3/TRBV12-4	few	TRBJ1-2	TGTGCCAGCAATCAACGTCTGAACTATGGCTACACCTTC	CASNQRLNYGYTF
TRBD2	TRBV5-1	-	TRBJ2-1	TGCGCCAGCAGCTCGGTAGTGACTAGCGGTAACAATGAGCAGTTCTTC	CASSSVVTSGNNEQFF
TRBD2	TRBV29-1	many	TRBJ2-7	TGCAGCGTTGACCGGGGGGGACCGCCCTACGAGCAGTACTTC	CSVDRGGPPYEQYF
TRBD1	TRBV27	-	TRBJ2-7	TGTGCCAGCAGTTCTACAGGGGGCGTTCAATCCACCTACGAGCAGTACTTC	CASSSTGGVQSTYEQYF
TRBD2	TRBV7-2	many	TRBJ2-1	TGTGCCAGCAGCTTGGAGACTAGCAGAAATGAGCAGTTCTTC	CASSLETSRNEQFF
-	TRBV7-2	many	TRBJ2-5	TGTGCCAGCAGCTCCTGGGGGGACCAAGAGACCCAGTACTTC	CASSSWGDQETQYF
-	TRBV9	-	TRBJ2-1	TGTGCCAGCAGCGTAGCTTATTCCTACAATGAGCAGTTCTTC	CASSVAYSYNEQFF
TRBD2	TRBV27	few	TRBJ2-1	TGTGCCAGCAGCCCCGGACTAGTTATCGTATTACCGCAGTTCTTC	CASSPGLVIVLPQFF
TRBD2	TRBV3-1	few	TRBJ2-7	TGTGCCAGCAGCCAAGCGGGAGGGCTGGGAGAGCAGTACTTC	CASSQAGGLGEQYF
-	TRBV7-6	-	TRBJ1-1	TGTGCCAGCAGCTTAGCGCCCTCCTATGAAGCTTTCTTT	CASSLAPSYEAFF
-	TRBV7-9	-	TRBJ2-2	TGTGCCAGCAAGCTGGGGTTGAGCACCGGGGAGCTGTTTTTT	CASKLGLSTGELFF
-	TRBV4-3	-	TRBJ2-1	TGCGCCAGCAGCCAAGACTCCGACCCCTACAATGAGCAGTTCTTC	CASSQDSDPYNEQFF
TRBD2	TRBV5-1	many	TRBJ2-1	TGCGCCAGCAGCTCGGCGGGGGGATACAATGAGCAGTTCTTC	CASSSAGGYNEQFF